The 4 T cell receptor beta chains presented below share a single source sample, sequenced in a study of read filtering for tumor transcriptome and immune sequencing. The library was built from around 380 ng RNA with molecular barcoded adaptors for alpha/delta and beta/gamma chains. Via MiXCR, TCRdb re-called the reads, giving one row per CDR3 protein. The table records some 120,000 distinct CDR3 sequences, over 10% of them present only once. The sample consisted of a population of CD138-negative cells sorted from bone marrow. These receptors were collected from a donor at least 40 years old with multiple myeloma.

This clonotype was observed at least ten times. The chain combines TRBV5-4 with TRBJ2-1; tentatively, D is TRBD2 (6 bases). This CDR3 contains 15 residues. V was shortened by 4 bases and J by 0 bases, with 11 bases between the two germline ends. Germline V gene lookup returns CDR1 SGHNT and CDR2 YYREEE (reference sequence). In DNA form, the CDR3 reads TGTGCCAGCAGCCCGACGGGGGTCTCCTACAATGAGCAGTTCTTC. Amino acid sequence: CASSPTGVSYNEQFF.

This clonotype has a count of ten or more. The chain carries TRBV7-2 and TRBJ2-3; D is unresolved. The ends were cut back, 4 bases at V and 9 bases at J, with 5 bases in the middle. The CDR3 is 10 residues long. Germline V gene sequence: CDR1 SGHTA, CDR2 FQGNSA. CDR3 DNA sequence: TGTGCCAGCAGCTACGTAACGCAGTATTTT. As protein: CASSYVTQYF.

With regard to this clonotype: A much larger clone is a single base away; this may be a read error. The genes are TRBV11-2 and TRBJ2-1, with 8 bases aligning to TRBD2. Per germline, CDR1 SGHAT and CDR2 FQNNGV. The length of the CDR3 is 15 residues. DNA of the CDR3: TGTGCCAGCAGCTTAGCAGCGGGGGTCTACAATGAGCAGTCCTTC. The encoded protein is CASSLAAGVYNEQSF. Full variable domain (outside the CDR3, taken from reference TRBV11-2 and TRBJ2-1): EAGVAQSPRYKIIEKRQSVAFWCNPISGHATLYWYQQILGQGPKLLIQFQNNGVVDDSQLPKDRFSAERLKGVDSTLKIQPAKLEDSAVYLCASSLAAGVYNEQSFGPGTRLTVL.

As to this clonotype: Possible read error: a much larger clone is one base away. CDR3 protein: CASSPAGLSRERAFF. For the CDR3, the DNA is TGCGCCAGCAGCCCAGCGGGACTCTCCCGGGAGAGAGCTTTCTTT. This chain links TRBV4-1 with TRBJ1-1; tentatively, D is TRBD1 (5 bases). Trimming took 4 bases from V and 10 from J, leaving 22 bases between them. Germline lookup yields CDR1 MGHRA and CDR2 YSYEKL. This CDR3 contains 15 residues.